This passage covers 10 T cell receptor gamma chains from one sample sequenced in a study of Vδ1+ human thymocytes. Extracted RNA was reverse transcribed into cDNA. CDR3 amplicons came from multiplex PCR with pooled V-gene forward and constant-region reverse primers. TCRdb used CATT to re-call clones from the multiplex PCR reads. Counted here are under 25,000 gamma-chain clones, around 13% occurring once; the ten biggest clones make up roughly 2%. General study points: Highly polyclonal TRG and TRD repertoires with Gaussian CDR3 length distributions appeared in thymus.

These TCRs are of unknown antigen specificity. Sequenced material: Vdelta1+ gamma-delta thymocytes from the thymus. Subset in this sample: FACS-sorted CD3+ TCRalphabeta- TCRVdelta1+ TCRVdelta2- thymocytes. The source is a child less than two years old who had congenital heart surgery.

This chain links TRGV9 with TRGJ1 or TRGJ2. The germline gives CDR1 GITISATS, CDR2 ISYDGTV (reference sequence). The junction had 6 bases not matched to a gene; V was cut back by 1 base and J by 3 bases. CDR3 length equals 14 residues. The CDR3 protein is CALWEVKGYYKKLF. The CDR3 DNA is TGTGCCTTGTGGGAGGTTAAGGGTTATTATAAGAAACTCTTT.

This clone was counted a few times. V is TRGV5 and J is TRGJ1 or TRGJ2. The CDR3 is 13 residues long. With V trimmed by 0 bases and J by 5 bases, 4 bases remained unmatched. Germline V CDR1 and CDR2: VINAFY, YDVSNSKD. The CDR3 DNA reads as TGTGCCACCTGGGACAGGCACGATTATAAGAAACTCTTT. It codes for CATWDRHDYKKLF.

This clone came up a few times. The rearrangement uses TRGV4 and TRGJP2. The trim removed 10 bases at V and 3 bases at J, leaving 8 bases unmatched. CDR3 size: 13 residues. Germline values: CDR1 EGSTGY, CDR2 YDSYTSSV. The CDR3 DNA is TGTGCCACGGGCGCTCGTAGTGATTGGATCAAGACGTTT. It translates to CATGARSDWIKTF.

There are a few counts of this clone. The chain carries TRGV8 and TRGJ1 or TRGJ2. Germline CDR1 VENAVY, CDR2 YDSYNSRV. V dropped 3 bases and J dropped 3; count of bases not matched to a gene: 8. CDR3 length equals 14 residues. The CDR3 sequence: CATWDADRYYKKLF. The CDR3 nucleotides are TGTGCCACCTGGGATGCCGACCGTTATTATAAGAAACTCTTT.

This clone was found a few times. V is TRGV3 and J is TRGJP2. CDR1 is VTNTFY and CDR2 is YDVSTARD in the germline V gene (reference sequence). After removal of 3 bases from V and 12 bases from J, the junction contained 4 bases not matched to a gene. The CDR3 is made up of 11 amino acids. CDR3 in DNA: TGTGCCACCTGGGACGGGGGGATCAAGACGTTT. It specifies CATWDGGIKTF.

This clone came up a few times. Mismatch with germline at one junction end may stem from a read error. The gene calls are TRGV4 and TRGJ1 or TRGJ2. Germline CDR1 reads EGSTGY; CDR2 reads YDSYTSSV. The CDR3 loop spans 16 amino acids. CDR3 DNA: TGTGCCACCTGGAATGGCTCTGGTGTCCATTATTATAAGAAACTCTTT. Its translation: CATWNGSGVHYYKKLF.

Within the sample, this clone is medium-sized. Distinct nucleotide sequences in the sample also encode this CDR3. The chain couples TRGV8 to TRGJ1 or TRGJ2. Germline V gives CDR1 VENAVY, CDR2 YDSYNSRV. The CDR3 runs 13 residues. V shed 3 bases, J shed 0 bases, and the junction held 2 bases outside the gene matches. CDR3 sequence (DNA): TGTGCCACCTGGGATTTGAATTATTATAAGAAACTCTTT. It specifies CATWDLNYYKKLF.

This clone was observed a few times. This chain connects TRGV8 to TRGJP2. Germline trimming cut 1 base from V and 0 bases from J; bases unmatched to any gene: 8. The CDR3 is 17 residues long. The germline gives CDR1 VENAVY, CDR2 YDSYNSRV. The CDR3 spells CATWDRTVNSSDWIKTF. DNA for the CDR3: TGTGCCACCTGGGATAGAACGGTAAATAGTAGTGATTGGATCAAGACGTTT.

This clone was seen a few times. The chain is built from TRGV4 and TRGJ1 or TRGJ2. Germline CDR1 EGSTGY, CDR2 YDSYTSSV. V was pared by 0 bases and J by 5 bases, with 7 bases of the junction left unmatched. CDR3 size: 14 residues. CDR3 residues: CATWDGPAHYKKLF. CDR3 sequence (DNA): TGTGCCACCTGGGATGGGCCGGCCCATTATAAGAAACTCTTT.

The chain is built from TRGV4 and TRGJ1 or TRGJ2. Germline V gene lookup returns CDR1 EGSTGY and CDR2 YDSYTSSV. Unmatched junction bases numbered 16, after V lost 5 bases and J lost 3 bases. The CDR3 contains 16 residues. CDR3 coding DNA: TGTGCCACCTGGGGTGGAATCGAAGGTAGTTATTATAAGAAACTCTTT. Translating gives CATWGGIEGSYYKKLF.